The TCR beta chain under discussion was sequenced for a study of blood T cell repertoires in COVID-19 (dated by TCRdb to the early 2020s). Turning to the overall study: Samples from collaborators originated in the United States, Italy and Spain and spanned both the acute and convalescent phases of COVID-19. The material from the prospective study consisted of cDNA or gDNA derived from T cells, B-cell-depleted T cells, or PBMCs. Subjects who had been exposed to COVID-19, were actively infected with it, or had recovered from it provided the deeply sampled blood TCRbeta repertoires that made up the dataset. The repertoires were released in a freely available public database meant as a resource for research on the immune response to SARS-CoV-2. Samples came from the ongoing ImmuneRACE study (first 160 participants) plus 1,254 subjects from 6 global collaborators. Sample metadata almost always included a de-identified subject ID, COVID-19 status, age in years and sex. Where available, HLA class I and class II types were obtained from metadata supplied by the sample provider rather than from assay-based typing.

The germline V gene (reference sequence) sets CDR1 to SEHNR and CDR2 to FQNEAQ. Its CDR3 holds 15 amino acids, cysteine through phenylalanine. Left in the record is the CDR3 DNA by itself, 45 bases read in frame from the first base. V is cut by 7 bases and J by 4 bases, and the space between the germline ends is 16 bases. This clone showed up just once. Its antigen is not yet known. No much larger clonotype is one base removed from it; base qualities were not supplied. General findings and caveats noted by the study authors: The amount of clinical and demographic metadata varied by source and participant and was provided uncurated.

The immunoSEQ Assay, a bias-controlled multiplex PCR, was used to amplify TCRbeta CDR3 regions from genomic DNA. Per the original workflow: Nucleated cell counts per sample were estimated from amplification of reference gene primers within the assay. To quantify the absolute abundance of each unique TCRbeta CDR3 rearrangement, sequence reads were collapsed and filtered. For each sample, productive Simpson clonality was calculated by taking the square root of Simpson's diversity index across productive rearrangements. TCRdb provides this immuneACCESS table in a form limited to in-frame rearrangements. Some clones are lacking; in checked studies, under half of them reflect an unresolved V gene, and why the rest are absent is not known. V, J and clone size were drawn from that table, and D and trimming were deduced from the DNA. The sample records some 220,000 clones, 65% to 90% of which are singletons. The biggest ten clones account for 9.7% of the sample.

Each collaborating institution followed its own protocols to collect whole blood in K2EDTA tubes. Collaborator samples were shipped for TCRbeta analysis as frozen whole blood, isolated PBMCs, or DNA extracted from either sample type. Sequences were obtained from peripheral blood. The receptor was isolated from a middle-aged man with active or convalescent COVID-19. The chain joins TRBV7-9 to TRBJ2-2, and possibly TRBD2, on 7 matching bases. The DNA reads TGTGCCAGCAAGGATGGGGGGGCAGGCACCGGGGAGCTGTTTTTT. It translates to CASKDGGAGTGELFF.